This T cell receptor (beta chain) is from a study of T-cell reconstitution after alpha-beta-depleted transplantation in children. TCRbeta library preparation incorporated unique molecular identifiers. One entry per CDR3 protein, called by TCRdb with MiXCR from the PCR reads. The sample lists around 530,000 distinct CDR3 sequences; 30% to 35% were seen once. The CDR3 covers 15 residues. Trimming removed 5 bases at V and 0 bases at J, with 8 bases between. Germline CDR1 SGHTA, CDR2 FQGTGA. The receptor was isolated from a human donor who donated a stem cell graft to a child with aplastic anemia. Material: PBMCs from the stem cell graft donor, obtained from the stem cell graft. V is TRBV7-3 and J is TRBJ2-6; D is unclear. As DNA, the CDR3 is TGTGCCAGCAGCCCGCTACACTCTGGGGCCAACGTCCTGACTTTC. Translation: CASSPLHSGANVLTF. Based on the CDR3 plus reference TRBV7-3 and TRBJ2-6, the full variable domain is GAGVSQTPSNKVTEKGKYVELRCDPISGHTALYWYRQSLGQGPEFLIYFQGTGAADDSGLPNDRFFAVRPEGSVSTLKIQRTERGDSAVYLCASSPLHSGANVLTFGAGSRLTVL.